This T cell receptor beta chain was recorded in a study of blood T cell repertoires in COVID-19. At the level of the study: The United States, Italy and Spain were the sources of the acute and convalescent COVID-19 samples. Sample material is recorded as cDNA or gDNA derived from T cells, B-cell-depleted T cells, or PBMCs.

This clone has more than one count but fewer than ten. Per the study methods: Amplification of reference gene primers was used by the study to estimate nucleated cell counts. Here immunoSEQ multiplex PCR was the method, and the copy in TCRdb shows in-frame clones only, minus some. That table furnishes V, J and clone size, whereas the DNA furnished D and trimming. The repertoire holds 150,000 or so clones, with over 65% as singletons. This TCR was recovered from a man at least 80 years old with acute or convalescent COVID-19. Material: peripheral blood.

The CDR3, as DNA: TGTGCCAGCGTCTCGCCAGGGGGTAATTCACCCCTCCACTTT. The encoded protein is CASVSPGGNSPLHF. This chain connects TRBV28 to TRBJ1-6; 7 nucleotides align to TRBD1. The CDR3 has 14 residues. V was pared by 8 bases and J by 6 bases, with 7 bases of the junction left unmatched. Per germline, CDR1 MDHEN and CDR2 SYDVKM. Full variable domain (remainder filled in from reference TRBV28 and TRBJ1-6): DVKVTQSSRYLVKRTGEKVFLECVQDMDHENMFWYRQDPGLGLRLIYFSYDVKMKEKGDIPEGYSVSREKKERFSLILESASTNQTSMYLCASVSPGGNSPLHFGNGTRLTVT.